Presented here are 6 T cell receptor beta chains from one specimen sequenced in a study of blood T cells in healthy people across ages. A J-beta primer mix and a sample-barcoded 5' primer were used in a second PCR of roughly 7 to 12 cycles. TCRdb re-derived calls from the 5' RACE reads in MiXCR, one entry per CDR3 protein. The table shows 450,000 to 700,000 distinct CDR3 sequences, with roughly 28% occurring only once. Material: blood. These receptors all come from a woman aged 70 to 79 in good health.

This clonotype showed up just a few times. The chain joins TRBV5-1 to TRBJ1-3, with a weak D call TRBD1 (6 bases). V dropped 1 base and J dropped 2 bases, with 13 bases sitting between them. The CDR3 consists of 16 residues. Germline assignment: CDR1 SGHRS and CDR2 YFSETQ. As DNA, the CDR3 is TGCGCCAGCAGCTTGTTTGGCAGGGGAGCTGGAAACACCATATATTTT. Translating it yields CASSLFGRGAGNTIYF.

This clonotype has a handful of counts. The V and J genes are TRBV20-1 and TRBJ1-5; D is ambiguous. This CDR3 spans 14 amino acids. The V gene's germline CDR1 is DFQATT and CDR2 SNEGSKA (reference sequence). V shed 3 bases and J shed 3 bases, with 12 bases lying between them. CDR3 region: CSARLGLNNQPQHF. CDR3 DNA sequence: TGCAGTGCTAGGTTGGGGTTGAACAATCAGCCCCAGCATTTT.

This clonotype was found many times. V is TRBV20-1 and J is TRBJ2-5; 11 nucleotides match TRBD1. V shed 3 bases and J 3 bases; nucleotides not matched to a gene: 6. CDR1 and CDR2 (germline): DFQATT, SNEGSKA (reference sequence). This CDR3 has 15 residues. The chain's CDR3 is CSASLGQGDEETQYF. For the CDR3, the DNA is TGCAGTGCTAGTCTGGGACAGGGGGATGAAGAGACCCAGTACTTC.

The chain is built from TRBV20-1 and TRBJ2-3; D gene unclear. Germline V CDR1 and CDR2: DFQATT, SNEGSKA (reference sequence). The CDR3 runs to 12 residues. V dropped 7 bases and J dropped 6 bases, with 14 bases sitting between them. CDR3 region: CSVEGNVDTQYF. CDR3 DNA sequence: TGCAGTGTTGAAGGCAATGTCGATACGCAGTATTTT.

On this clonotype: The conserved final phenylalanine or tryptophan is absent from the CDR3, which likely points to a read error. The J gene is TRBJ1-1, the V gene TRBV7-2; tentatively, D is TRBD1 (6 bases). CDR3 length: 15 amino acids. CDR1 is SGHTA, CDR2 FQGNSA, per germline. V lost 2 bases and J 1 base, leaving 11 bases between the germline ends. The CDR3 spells CASSLLGGKNTEAFL. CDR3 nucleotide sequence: TGTGCCAGCAGCTTATTAGGGGGAAAGAACACTGAAGCTTTCCTT.

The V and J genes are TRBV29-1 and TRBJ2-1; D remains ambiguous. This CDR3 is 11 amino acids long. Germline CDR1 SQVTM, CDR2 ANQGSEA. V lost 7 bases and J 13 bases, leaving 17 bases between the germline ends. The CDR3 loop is CSAHSRGEQFF. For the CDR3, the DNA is TGCAGCGCTCACTCGAGAGGTGAACAGTTCTTC.